Below are 31 T cell receptor beta chains sequenced from a single sample in a study of blood T cell repertoires in COVID-19. The data were produced by immunoSEQ multiplex PCR, yet TCRdb's version contains in-frame clones alone and is incomplete. The table shows roughly 500,000 clones, with 89% occurring only once. Source material: peripheral blood. The receptor set was obtained from a young man with COVID-19, enrolled during active disease.

This chain connects TRBV2 to TRBJ1-6; 9 bases are shared with TRBD1. V shed 6 bases, J shed 9 bases, and the junction held 12 bases outside the gene matches. Germline V lookup: CDR1 SNHLY, CDR2 FYNNEI. The length of the CDR3 is 16 residues. The CDR3 here is CASRIRLGQGGSPLHF. CDR3 bases: TGTGCCAGCAGAATTCGGCTGGGACAGGGAGGTTCACCCCTCCACTTT.

The chain links TRBV5-6 to TRBJ1-2, with D possibly matching TRBD1 (5 bases). V lost 0 bases and J 4 bases, leaving 19 bases between the germline ends. This CDR3 is built from 17 residues. Germline V CDR1 and CDR2: SGHDT, YYEEEE. CDR3 protein: CASSLVGNRDSIYGYTF. The CDR3 DNA reads as TGTGCCAGCAGCTTGGTGGGGAACCGGGACTCAATCTATGGCTACACCTTC.

This chain links TRBV9 with TRBJ2-1; possibly TRBD1 for D (5 bases). Trimming removed 0 bases from V and 5 bases from J, with 15 bases in between. The CDR3 sequence is 16 residues long. Germline V lookup: CDR1 SGDLS, CDR2 YYNGEE. The CDR3 reads CASSVAGQSRNNEQFF. CDR3 DNA sequence: TGTGCCAGCAGCGTAGCAGGGCAGTCTAGGAACAATGAGCAGTTCTTC.

The chain recombines TRBV27 with TRBJ2-6; D may be TRBD1 (5 bases). Germline CDR1 MNHEY, CDR2 SMNVEV (reference sequence). The ends were cut back, 9 bases at V and 0 bases at J, with 12 bases in the middle. CDR3 length equals 15 residues. The CDR3 loop reads CASSDIYSGANVLTF. CDR3 bases: TGTGCCAGTTCGGACATCTACTCTGGGGCCAACGTCCTGACTTTC.

This chain connects TRBV27 to TRBJ1-5; unclear D gene. Germline V gene data show CDR1 as MNHEY and CDR2 as SMNVEV (reference sequence). The V end was cut by 5 bases, the J end by 13 bases, with 18 bases between. This CDR3 is built from 13 residues. CDR3 region: CASSPSTPSTQHF. CDR3 sequence (DNA): TGTGCCAGCAGTCCCTCCACCCCCAGTACACAGCATTTT.

The chain recombines TRBV18 with TRBJ2-3; 8 nucleotides agree with TRBD1. The CDR3 is made up of 23 amino acids. The germline gives CDR1 KGHSH, CDR2 LQKENI. Germline trimming cut 4 bases from V and 0 bases from J; bases unmatched to any gene: 27. CDR3 sequence: CASSLRAFGPGSRGQGSTDTQYF. Here the CDR3 DNA reads TGTGCCAGCTCACTCCGAGCATTTGGCCCGGGATCCCGAGGACAGGGAAGCACAGATACGCAGTATTTT.

The chain is built from TRBV11-2 and TRBJ2-7, with 11 bases that match TRBD2. This CDR3 is 14 amino acids long. With 5 bases clipped from V and 7 bases from J, the junction kept 7 bases outside the gene matches. Germline V gene lookup returns CDR1 SGHAT and CDR2 FQNNGV. The CDR3, as DNA: TGTGCCAGCAGCCTTAGCGGGAGGGCGAGGGAGCAGTACTTC. It specifies CASSLSGRAREQYF.

V usage is TRBV19 and J usage is TRBJ2-2; 13 nucleotides line up with TRBD2. Germline-derived CDR1 and CDR2 are LNHDA and SQIVND (reference sequence). V lost 4 bases and J lost 5; bases outside the gene matches: 4. The CDR3 runs 16 residues. CDR3 sequence: CASSTRTSGSTGELFF. CDR3 DNA sequence: TGTGCCAGTAGTACCCGGACTAGCGGGAGTACCGGGGAGCTGTTTTTT.

This clone was observed once. This sequence joins TRBV18 and TRBJ2-3, with 14 nucleotides matching TRBD2. This CDR3 is built from 15 residues. J gave up 3 bases and V 6 bases, and 2 bases lay outside the gene matches. Germline V gene sequence: CDR1 KGHSH, CDR2 LQKENI. CDR3 in DNA: TGTGCCAGCTCGGGACTAGCGGGAGAAACAGATACGCAGTATTTT. Its protein product is CASSGLAGETDTQYF.

The chain links TRBV28 to TRBJ2-7; TRBD1 matches at 10 bases. V was clipped by 4 bases and J by 7 bases; unmatched bases: 10. CDR1 MDHEN and CDR2 SYDVKM come from the germline V gene. This CDR3 is 15 amino acids long. CDR3 in DNA: TGTGCCAGCAGTTCGTGGGACAGGGGAGTTCAGGAGCAGTACTTC. It yields the protein CASSSWDRGVQEQYF.

V is TRBV9 and J is TRBJ2-1, with TRBD2 identical over 11 bases. Germline V gene data show CDR1 as SGDLS and CDR2 as YYNGEE. This CDR3 spans 15 amino acids. V lost 2 bases to trimming and J lost 6 bases; unmatched junction nucleotides: 4. In DNA form, the CDR3 reads TGTGCCAGCAGCGTCCGGCTAGCGGGGGGCAATGAGCAGTTCTTC. It translates to CASSVRLAGGNEQFF.

The chain combines TRBV28 with TRBJ2-5; 7 positions match TRBD2. The V segment lost 1 base and the J segment 5 bases; nucleotides outside the gene matches: 7. The CDR3 is 15 amino acids. CDR1 is MDHEN, CDR2 SYDVKM, per germline. The CDR3 DNA follows: TGTGCCAGCAGTTTATTGGGGGAAGCGGGGGAGACCCAGTACTTC. It encodes CASSLLGEAGETQYF.

V and J are TRBV2 and TRBJ2-1, with 9 bases that match TRBD2. V was clipped by 7 bases and J by 7 bases; unmatched bases: 17. The CDR3 totals 17 residues. CDR1 is SNHLY, CDR2 FYNNEI, per germline. CDR3: CASTPLRASGARNEQFF. The CDR3 DNA is TGTGCCAGCACCCCGCTCCGGGCTAGCGGGGCGAGAAATGAGCAGTTCTTC.

The V and J genes are TRBV5-1 and TRBJ2-2; D is unresolved. This CDR3 is built from 13 residues. CDR1 is SGHRS, CDR2 YFSETQ, per germline. V dropped 4 bases and J dropped 7 bases, with 11 bases sitting between them. This chain's CDR3 is CASSPLQDGELFF. The CDR3 region has the DNA TGCGCCAGCAGCCCGCTGCAGGACGGGGAGCTGTTTTTT.

The chain couples TRBV5-1 to TRBJ2-1, with 7 bases lining up with TRBD1. With 3 bases clipped from V and 3 bases from J, the junction kept 3 bases outside the gene matches. Germline V CDR1 and CDR2: SGHRS, YFSETQ. This CDR3 has 14 residues. This chain's CDR3 is CASSWGTDYNEQFF. CDR3 DNA: TGCGCCAGCAGCTGGGGGACAGACTACAATGAGCAGTTCTTC. Combining the CDR3 with reference TRBV5-1 and TRBJ2-1 gives the whole variable domain KAGVTQTPRYLIKTRGQQVTLSCSPISGHRSVSWYQQTPGQGLQFLFEYFSETQRNKGNFPGRFSGRQFSNSRSEMNVSTLELGDSALYLCASSWGTDYNEQFFGPGTRLTVL.

The chain combines TRBV6-6 with TRBJ1-2; D gene unclear. The germline CDR1 and CDR2 sequences are MNHNY and SVGAGI (reference sequence). The CDR3 runs to 14 residues. V was shortened by 7 bases and J by 4 bases, with 16 bases between the two germline ends. This CDR3 is CASNPVAAAYGYTF. The CDR3 region has the DNA TGTGCCAGCAACCCCGTAGCGGCTGCCTATGGCTACACCTTC.

The CDR3 DNA sequence: TGTGCCAGCAGCTCGGACAGTTTCCAAGAGACCCAGTACTTC. It specifies CASSSDSFQETQYF. The rearrangement joins TRBV7-9 to TRBJ2-5; possible D gene TRBD1, 6 bases. Per the germline V gene, CDR1 is SEHNR and CDR2 is FQNEAQ (reference sequence). The CDR3 contains 14 residues. V lost 4 bases, J lost 1 base, and 10 bases lay in between.

The chain has TRBV19 and TRBJ2-7; perhaps TRBD2 as D (7 bases). The ends were cut back, 11 bases at V and 0 bases at J, with 17 bases in the middle. The germline CDR1 and CDR2 sequences are LNHDA and SQIVND (reference sequence). The CDR3 is 14 residues long. CDR3 residues: CASSAGAHSYEQYF. The CDR3 coding sequence is TGTGCCTCTTCCGCGGGGGCACACTCCTACGAGCAGTACTTC.

The chain combines TRBV9 with TRBJ2-1; TRBD2 matches at 8 bases. The CDR3 sequence is 15 residues long. The germline V gene has CDR1 SGDLS and CDR2 YYNGEE. The trim removed 0 bases at V and 5 bases at J, leaving 4 bases unmatched. This CDR3 is CASSVVSGANNEQFF. The CDR3 bases are TGTGCCAGCAGCGTAGTTAGCGGGGCAAACAATGAGCAGTTCTTC.

The chain carries TRBV3-1 (or the pseudogene TRBV3-2) and TRBJ2-4; the D is unclear. V gave up 4 bases and J gave up 2 bases, with 6 bases separating them. The CDR3 covers 13 residues. The germline V gene encodes CDR1 LGHDT and CDR2 YNNKEL (reference sequence). CDR3 sequence reads: CASSLETKNIQYF. The CDR3 DNA reads as TGTGCCAGCAGCCTCGAGACCAAAAACATTCAGTACTTC.

V gene TRBV5-1 combines with J gene TRBJ2-7, with D possibly being TRBD1 (5 bases). Germline V gene data show CDR1 as SGHRS and CDR2 as YFSETQ. The CDR3 sequence is 15 residues long. V gave up 0 bases and J gave up 2 bases, with 12 bases separating them. The CDR3 is CASSLGAGMTYEQYF. The CDR3 DNA is TGCGCCAGCAGCTTGGGGGCAGGGATGACCTACGAGCAGTACTTC.

In its sample, this clone was seen a few times. The rearrangement uses TRBV7-9 and TRBJ1-5, with 9 bases fitting TRBD1. Per germline, CDR1 SEHNR and CDR2 FQNEAQ (reference sequence). Unmatched junction bases numbered 7, after V lost 5 bases and J lost 2 bases. The CDR3 is 16 amino acids. The CDR3 reads CASSLGQGKGNQPQHF. DNA for the CDR3: TGTGCCAGCAGCCTAGGACAGGGGAAGGGCAATCAGCCCCAGCATTTT.

The chain links TRBV10-2 to TRBJ2-3; perhaps TRBD2 as D (6 bases). Looked up from germline, CDR1 is WSHSY and CDR2 is SAAADI. V lost 8 bases and J lost 0, with 12 bases in between. The CDR3 runs 14 residues. The CDR3 DNA sequence: TGCGCCAGCGGGAGGAGAACCAGCACAGATACGCAGTATTTT. This codes for CASGRRTSTDTQYF.

V is TRBV5-6 and J is TRBJ2-7; TRBD1 matches at 7 bases. Germline CDR1 and CDR2: SGHDT and YYEEEE. The CDR3 sequence is 13 residues long. The V and J ends lost 8 bases and 4 bases, in that order; junction bases with no gene match: 9. The CDR3 coding sequence is TGTGCCAGTGGGCAGGGGACAGCATACGAGCAGTACTTC. It translates to CASGQGTAYEQYF.

The chain couples TRBV2 to TRBJ2-5; a possible D gene is TRBD1 (6 bases). V lost 5 bases to trimming and J lost 2 bases, with 15 bases between them. CDR3 size: 15 residues. Germline V gene data show CDR1 as SNHLY and CDR2 as FYNNEI. The CDR3 DNA is TGTGCCAGCAGTCACCGTCCGGGACAACAAGAGACCCAGTACTTC. Its translation is CASSHRPGQQETQYF.

The V and J genes are TRBV7-9 and TRBJ2-3, with 8 bases lining up with TRBD1. The length of the CDR3 is 17 residues. The trim removed 8 bases at V and 1 base at J, leaving 14 bases unmatched. Germline V CDR1 and CDR2: SEHNR, FQNEAQ (reference sequence). CDR3 DNA: TGTGCCAGCGCCCAAGAGTATTTGGGACAGGGCACAGATACGCAGTATTTT. It specifies CASAQEYLGQGTDTQYF. Using reference TRBV7-9 and TRBJ2-3 for the parts outside the CDR3, the full variable domain is DTGVSQNPRHKITKRGQNVTFRCDPISEHNRLYWYRQTLGQGPEFLTYFQNEAQLEKSRLLSDRFSAERPKGSFSTLEIQRTEQGDSAMYLCASAQEYLGQGTDTQYFGPGTRLTVL.

CDR3 nucleotide sequence: TGTGCCAGCATTAACCTTTCAGTCGCTTTCTTT. Encoded protein: CASINLSVAFF. This chain connects TRBV6-5 to TRBJ1-1; unclear D gene. The CDR3 length is 11 residues. V dropped 7 bases and J dropped 11 bases, with 14 bases sitting between them. The V gene's germline CDR1 is MNHEY and CDR2 SVGAGI.

The J gene is TRBJ2-5, the V gene TRBV18, with D tentatively TRBD1 (5 bases). The germline V gene has CDR1 KGHSH and CDR2 LQKENI. Deletions cut 5 bases from V and 7 bases from J, with 20 bases between. The CDR3 is 15 residues long. The CDR3 DNA is TGTGCCAGCTCAATTGACACAGGCGATGGTGCGACCCAGTACTTC. Encoded protein: CASSIDTGDGATQYF.

The chain has TRBV3-1 (or the pseudogene TRBV3-2) and TRBJ1-1, with TRBD1 identical over 8 bases. The V and J ends lost 6 bases and 4 bases, in that order; junction bases with no gene match: 7. The CDR3 has 14 amino acids. Germline values: CDR1 LGHDT, CDR2 YNNKEL (reference sequence). CDR3 DNA: TGTGCCAGCAGTCTCGGACAGGGTATCACTGAAGCTTTCTTT. Encoded protein: CASSLGQGITEAFF.

The genes are TRBV7-9 and TRBJ2-1; TRBD1 matches 7 bases. In germline, CDR1 is SEHNR, CDR2 FQNEAQ (reference sequence). J gave up 12 bases and V 1 base, and 9 bases lay outside the gene matches. The CDR3 contains 14 residues. CDR3 region: CASSLVLGQPGQFF. The DNA of the CDR3 is TGTGCCAGCAGCTTAGTTTTGGGACAGCCTGGGCAGTTCTTC.

Worth noting for this clone: The junction and the germline gene differ at one end; a read error may be behind it. This specimen includes other DNA sequences encoding the same CDR3. The chain has TRBV3-1 (or the pseudogene TRBV3-2) and TRBJ1-1; 8 nucleotides match TRBD1. This CDR3 contains 13 residues. Germline assignment: CDR1 LGHDT and CDR2 YNNKEL (reference sequence). In DNA, the CDR3 is TGTGCCAGCAGTCAAGGGACAGGTACTGAAGCTTTCTTT. This codes for CASSQGTGTEAFF.